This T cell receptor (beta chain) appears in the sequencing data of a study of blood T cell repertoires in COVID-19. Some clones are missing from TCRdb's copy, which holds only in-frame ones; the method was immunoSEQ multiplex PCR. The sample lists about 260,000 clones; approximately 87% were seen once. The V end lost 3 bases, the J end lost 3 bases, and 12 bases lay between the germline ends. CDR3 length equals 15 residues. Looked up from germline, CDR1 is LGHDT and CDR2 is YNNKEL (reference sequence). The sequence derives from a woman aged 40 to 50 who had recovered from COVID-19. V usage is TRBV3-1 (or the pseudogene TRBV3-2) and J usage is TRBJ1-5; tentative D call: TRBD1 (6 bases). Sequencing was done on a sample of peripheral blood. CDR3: CASSQLGQPNQPQHF. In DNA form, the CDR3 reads TGTGCCAGCAGCCAGCTGGGACAACCCAATCAGCCCCAGCATTTT.